This T cell receptor (beta chain) was retrieved from a study of blood T cell repertoires in COVID-19. The repertoire was sequenced with immunoSEQ multiplex PCR; TCRdb's copy has only in-frame clones and lacks some. The sample has approximately 350,000 clones, roughly 80% seen once. The sequence was obtained from a woman aged 50 to 60 who had recovered from COVID-19. Material for sequencing was PBMCs or T cells enriched from blood (not recorded which).

The CDR3 DNA follows: TGTGCCAGCAGACGGGACAGGAGCTCCTACGAGCAGTACTTC. It encodes CASRRDRSSYEQYF. This chain joins TRBV7-2 and TRBJ2-7, with 8 bases matching TRBD1. The germline gives CDR1 SGHTA, CDR2 FQGNSA. Trimming removed 6 bases from V and 0 bases from J; junction bases left unmatched: 4. The CDR3 has 14 residues.